This entry is about one T cell receptor (beta chain). Data came from immunoSEQ multiplex PCR; TCRdb stores just in-frame clones and leaves some out. Counted here are a few hundred thousand clones, around 84% occurring once; the ten biggest clones make up approximately 1.5%. This CDR3 has 15 amino acids. Germline-derived CDR1 and CDR2 are MDHEN and SYDVKM. V trimming: 4 bases; J trimming: 7 bases; junction bases outside the gene matches: 6. The entry originates in a study of blood T cell repertoires in COVID-19. This chain uses TRBV28 with TRBJ2-1, with 11 nucleotides matching TRBD2. This sequence originates from a woman in her thirties or forties who had recovered from COVID-19. The sequenced material came from peripheral blood. CDR3 sequence reads: CASSSLAGGRNEQFF. In DNA, the CDR3 is TGTGCCAGCAGTTCTCTAGCGGGGGGACGTAATGAGCAGTTCTTC.